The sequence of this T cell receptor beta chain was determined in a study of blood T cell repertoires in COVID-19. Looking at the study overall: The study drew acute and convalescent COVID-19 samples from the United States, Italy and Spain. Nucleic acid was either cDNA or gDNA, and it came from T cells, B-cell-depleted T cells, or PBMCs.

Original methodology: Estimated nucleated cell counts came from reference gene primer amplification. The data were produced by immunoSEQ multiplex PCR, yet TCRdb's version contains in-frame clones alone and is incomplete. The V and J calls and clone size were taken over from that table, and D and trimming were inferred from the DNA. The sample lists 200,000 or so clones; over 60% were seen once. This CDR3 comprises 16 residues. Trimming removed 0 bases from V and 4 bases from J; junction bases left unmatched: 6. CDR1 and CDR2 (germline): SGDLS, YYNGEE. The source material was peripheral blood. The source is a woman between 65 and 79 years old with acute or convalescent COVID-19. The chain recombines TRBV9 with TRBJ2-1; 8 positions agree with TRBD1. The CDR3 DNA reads TGTGCCAGCAGCGTAGGACAGGGGATACCATACAATGAGCAGTTCTTC. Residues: CASSVGQGIPYNEQFF.